Listed below are T cell receptor beta chains from one sample, sequenced in a study of glioma-infiltrating T cells after dendritic cell vaccination. The table came from immunoSEQ multiplex PCR; TCRdb's copy has only in-frame clones and leaves some out. The table includes approximately 64,000 clones, roughly 80% detected once. Sequencing was performed on blood, taken before dendritic cell vaccination. All receptors derive from a human donor with glioblastoma. Each CDR3 is given with its conserved first and last residue. Each record gives: V gene, D gene, clone size, J gene, CDR3 protein, CDR3 DNA. D genes are given only for firm matches. Part of the rows lack a size; the others show once, few, many or a class for expanded clones.

TRBV4-2	.	.	TRBJ1-1	CASSPRPPEKYEAFF	TGTGCCAGCAGTCCAAGGCCCCCGGAGAAATATGAAGCTTTCTTT
TRBV28	.	once	TRBJ1-2	CASSRLGTVPYGYTF	TGTGCCAGCAGTCGCCTCGGAACAGTTCCCTATGGCTACACCTTC
TRBV5-4	TRBD2	.	TRBJ2-3	CASSGGVVVETDTQYF	TGTGCCAGCAGCGGGGGGGTAGTCGTGGAGACAGATACGCAGTATTTT
TRBV6-5	TRBD1	.	TRBJ2-7	CASSHRQGAGQYF	TGTGCCAGCAGTCATCGACAGGGGGCCGGGCAGTACTTC
TRBV4-1	.	.	TRBJ2-2	CASSAQDGGTGELFF	TGCGCCAGCAGCGCGCAAGACGGAGGCACCGGGGAGCTGTTTTTT
TRBV6-5	.	.	TRBJ2-4	CASSPRLGLGNIQYF	TGTGCCAGCAGTCCCCGCTTGGGGCTTGGAAACATTCAGTACTTC
TRBV7-2	TRBD2	.	TRBJ2-1	CASSPERGRGNEQFF	TGTGCCAGCAGCCCCGAGCGGGGGAGGGGAAATGAGCAGTTCTTC
TRBV7-9	.	few	TRBJ2-2	CASSARGDTGELFF	TGTGCCAGCAGTGCCAGGGGCGACACCGGGGAGCTGTTTTTT
TRBV7-9	TRBD2	once	TRBJ2-1	CASTPGLANNEQFF	TGTGCCAGCACCCCGGGACTAGCGAACAATGAGCAGTTCTTC
TRBV7-7	TRBD2	.	TRBJ2-5	CASSLAASGQETQYF	TGTGCTAGCAGCTTAGCGGCTAGCGGCCAAGAGACCCAGTACTTC
TRBV4-1	TRBD2	.	TRBJ2-3	CASGTSGQTTDTQYF	TGCGCCAGCGGGACTAGCGGGCAAACCACAGATACGCAGTATTTT
TRBV15	TRBD1	once	TRBJ1-2	CATSRTGVGYGYTF	TGTGCCACCAGCAGGACAGGGGTAGGCTATGGCTACACCTTC
TRBV11-2	.	.	TRBJ2-1	CASSLTATTDNEQFF	TGTGCCAGCAGCTTAACGGCGACAACGGACAATGAGCAGTTCTTC
TRBV2	.	.	TRBJ1-5	CASTILGHQPQHF	TGTGCCAGCACCATACTAGGCCATCAGCCCCAGCATTTT
TRBV7-2	TRBD2	.	TRBJ2-7	CASRPNGGGGGWSEQYF	TGTGCCAGCAGACCCAATGGGGGCGGGGGGGGTTGGAGCGAGCAGTACTTC
TRBV5-1	.	.	TRBJ1-4	CASSQEGATNEKLFF	TGCGCCAGCAGTCAAGAAGGGGCGACTAATGAAAAACTGTTTTTT
TRBV18	TRBD2	.	TRBJ2-7	CASSRPLAGGSYEQYF	TGTGCCAGCTCACGACCACTAGCGGGGGGCAGTTACGAGCAGTACTTC
TRBV5-1	TRBD1	.	TRBJ1-3	CASSLGGQGRNTIYF	TGCGCCAGCAGCTTGGGAGGACAGGGCCGAAACACCATATATTTT
TRBV7-2	TRBD2	.	TRBJ2-7	CASSARTSSYLHYEQYF	TGTGCCAGCAGCGCTCGGACTAGCTCATATTTACACTACGAGCAGTACTTC
TRBV19	TRBD1	.	TRBJ2-3	CASSIAGQFTDTQYF	TGTGCCAGTAGTATAGCGGGACAGTTCACAGATACGCAGTATTTT
TRBV5-1	TRBD2	.	TRBJ2-7	CASSLERLAGGPGEQYF	TGCGCCAGCAGCTTGGAGAGGCTAGCGGGGGGGCCTGGCGAGCAGTACTTC
TRBV4-1	TRBD1	.	TRBJ2-7	CASSPYGQGAPEQYF	TGCGCCAGCAGCCCTTACGGACAGGGGGCTCCCGAGCAGTACTTC
TRBV27	TRBD1	.	TRBJ1-6	CASSLGRGLLAPLHF	TGTGCCAGCAGTTTAGGCAGGGGGCTTCTAGCACCCCTCCACTTT
TRBV27	TRBD2	.	TRBJ2-1	CASSLTGGRDSYNEQFF	TGTGCCAGCAGTTTAACGGGAGGACGCGACTCCTACAATGAGCAGTTCTTC
TRBV18	TRBD1	.	TRBJ1-4	CASSRDRGTNEKLFF	TGTGCCAGCTCACGGGACAGGGGAACTAATGAAAAACTGTTTTTT
TRBV5-8	.	.	TRBJ1-2	CASSPAPGIHGYTF	TGTGCCAGCAGCCCTGCCCCGGGTATCCATGGCTACACCTTC
TRBV11-3	TRBD2	.	TRBJ2-1	CASSLHSGGADDEQFF	TGTGCCAGCAGCCTACATAGCGGGGGGGCAGACGATGAGCAGTTCTTC
TRBV6-1	.	.	TRBJ2-6	CASSGLGRSSGANVLTF	TGTGCCAGCAGTGGTTTAGGCCGGAGCTCTGGGGCCAACGTCCTGACTTTC
TRBV7-2	TRBD1	.	TRBJ2-7	CASRDIGTDYEQYF	TGTGCCAGCAGAGATATCGGGACAGACTACGAGCAGTACTTC
TRBV7-8	.	.	TRBJ1-2	CASSPAGREGGYTF	TGTGCCAGCAGCCCCGCGGGGCGAGAGGGTGGCTACACCTTC
TRBV28	.	few	TRBJ2-7	CASSLWGGLSYEQYF	TGTGCCAGCAGTTTGTGGGGGGGCCTCTCCTACGAGCAGTACTTC
TRBV28	.	.	TRBJ1-6	CASSRTRGLSSPLHF	TGTGCCAGCAGCCGAACAAGGGGATTGAGTTCACCCCTCCACTTT
TRBV2	.	.	TRBJ1-2	CASSALAQNYGYTF	TGTGCCAGCAGTGCATTAGCCCAGAACTATGGCTACACCTTC
TRBV18	TRBD2	.	TRBJ2-7	CASSPYPNSGGFEQYF	TGTGCCAGCTCACCTTATCCGAATAGCGGGGGCTTTGAGCAGTACTTC
TRBV23-1	.	few	TRBJ2-7	CASSQSDHTHYYEQYF	TGCGCCAGCAGTCAATCGGATCATACCCACTACTACGAGCAGTACTTC
TRBV10-1	TRBD1	.	TRBJ1-1	CASSDRDRAVF	TGCGCCAGCAGCGACCGGGACAGGGCGGTCTTT
TRBV30	.	.	TRBJ1-2	CAWSGGVYGYTF	TGTGCCTGGAGTGGGGGGGTCTATGGCTACACCTTC
TRBV11-2	.	.	TRBJ1-1	CASSSDRDTEAFF	TGTGCCAGCAGCAGTGACAGAGACACTGAAGCTTTCTTT
TRBV5-4	.	few	TRBJ2-6	CASSSQGSGANVLTF	TGTGCCAGCAGCTCACAGGGTTCCGGGGCCAACGTCCTGACTTTC
TRBV10-3	TRBD1	.	TRBJ1-2	CAISEGDRGFGYTF	TGTGCCATCAGTGAGGGGGACAGGGGCTTTGGCTACACCTTC
TRBV19	TRBD1	.	TRBJ1-1	CASNSQGGTEAFF	TGTGCCAGTAACTCACAGGGGGGAACTGAAGCTTTCTTT
TRBV10-3	.	.	TRBJ2-2	CAIRSGTPNTGELFF	TGTGCCATCAGATCCGGGACTCCTAACACCGGGGAGCTGTTTTTT
TRBV27	.	.	TRBJ1-1	CASSISGPATEAFF	TGTGCCAGCTCTATATCAGGGCCAGCCACTGAAGCTTTCTTT
TRBV2	TRBD2	.	TRBJ2-1	CASSVGLELEQFF	TGTGCCAGCAGTGTGGGACTAGAACTTGAGCAGTTCTTC
TRBV27	TRBD2	.	TRBJ2-3	CASSPGTSGASRTQYF	TGTGCCAGCAGTCCGGGGACTAGCGGGGCTTCTCGTACGCAGTATTTT
TRBV7-2	.	.	TRBJ2-5	CASSLGRGLDRETQYF	TGTGCCAGCAGCTTAGGGCGGGGGCTGGATCGGGAGACCCAGTACTTC
TRBV6-5	TRBD2	.	TRBJ2-2	CASVPRGGRDGELFF	TGTGCCAGCGTGCCGCGGGGGGGCCGGGACGGGGAGCTGTTTTTT